The next 23 T cell receptor beta chains were all read from a single sample in a study of CD8+CD57+ T cells in acquired aplastic anemia. TCR beta VDJ and CDR3 profiles were obtained from a genomic DNA template. TCRdb called the reads again in MiXCR, with one record for every CDR3 protein. The data show approximately 250,000 distinct CDR3 sequences, less than 85% seen once. Individuals selected for sequencing had exhibited CD8+CD57+ cell expansion on flow cytometry. Sequencing input: sorted CD4+, CD8+, or CD8+CD57+ T cells (not recorded which) from PBMCs. Receptors originate from a human donor with aplastic anemia.

Details on this clonotype: Because the CDR3 is missing its conserved closing phenylalanine or tryptophan, this is likely a read error. The DNA is left out, because the CDR3 cannot be placed on it with certainty; the CDR3 is given as TCRdb lists it. J is TRBJ2-3 and V is TRBV2; the DNA was not compared with TRBD1, the D call given in the table. The CDR3 comprises 15 residues, both ends counted. Germline V lookup: CDR1 SNHLY, CDR2 FYNNEI. The CDR3 region is CASSEAYSNPPQHFG.

The chain employs TRBV11-3 and TRBJ2-1, with D possibly being TRBD1 (7 bases). Germline CDR1 SGHNT, CDR2 YENEEA. This CDR3 spans 17 amino acids. V was trimmed by 2 bases and J by 1 base, leaving 15 bases between them. For the CDR3, the DNA is TGTGCCAGCAGCTTAAATATGACAGGGACTTCCTACAATGAGCAGTTCTTC. Encoded protein: CASSLNMTGTSYNEQFF.

Comment on this clonotype: At one end the junction does not follow the germline gene, possibly because of a read error. As DNA, the CDR3 is TGCGCCAGCGTGGACGGGAGTACAGATACGCAGTATTTT. Encoded protein: CASVDGSTDTQYF. This chain uses TRBV2 with TRBJ2-3; maybe TRBD2 (6 bases). Germline-derived CDR1 and CDR2 are SNHLY and FYNNEI. The CDR3 runs to 13 residues.

This chain uses TRBV7-2 with TRBJ2-7; 7 nucleotides agree with TRBD1. V lost 1 base, J lost 3 bases, and 3 bases stayed unmatched. Germline V lookup: CDR1 SGHTA, CDR2 FQGNSA. CDR3 size: 14 residues. The CDR3 loop reads CASSLEGQYYEQYF. For the CDR3, the DNA is TGTGCCAGCAGCTTAGAGGGACAGTACTACGAGCAGTACTTC.

DNA for the CDR3: TGTGCCAGCAGCTTGGGCGGGGGTCAGGGTACGCAGCTCCACTTT. It translates to CASSLGGGQGTQLHF. The genes are TRBV7-8 and TRBJ1-6, with D possibly matching TRBD1 (5 bases). V was shortened by 3 bases and J by 16 bases, with 22 bases between the two germline ends. The CDR3 is made up of 15 amino acids. Germline-derived CDR1 and CDR2 are SGHVS and FQNEAQ.

Points on this clonotype: This CDR3 fails to terminate in the conserved phenylalanine or tryptophan, so it likely reflects a read error. The limits of the CDR3 on the DNA are not certain, so only TCRdb's listed CDR3 is given. This chain connects TRBV7-6 to TRBJ2-3; the D call of TRBD1 is as the table states it, not checked on the DNA. The CDR3 extends over 14 residues, inclusive of both ends. CDR1 SGHVS and CDR2 FNYEAQ come from the germline V gene. CDR3 region: CASSHRGAEQQQVV.

V is TRBV5-1 and J is TRBJ2-3; D is unclear. The CDR3 length is 13 residues. The germline CDR1 and CDR2 sequences are SGHRS and YFSETQ. The V end lost 7 bases, the J end lost 1 base, and 10 bases lay between the germline ends. The CDR3 bases are TGCGCCAGCGGCAACGGCGGCACAGATACGCAGTATTTT. Translating it yields CASGNGGTDTQYF.

Details on this clonotype: In this CDR3 the conserved last residue, phenylalanine or tryptophan, is missing, so a read error is likely. It is unclear where the CDR3 begins or ends on the DNA, so no DNA is shown, and the CDR3 is as TCRdb lists it. This rearrangement joins TRBV9 to TRBJ2-3. 13 amino acids form the CDR3, both terminal residues included. Germline CDR1 and CDR2: SGDLS and YYNGEE. The CDR3 spells CASRHWSSEAHYL.

The genes are TRBV19 and TRBJ1-1; TRBD1 might be the D (5 bases). The better agreement between TRBJ2-1 and the DNA end casts doubt on the J call. The CDR3 is made up of 15 amino acids. The germline V gene has CDR1 LNHDA and CDR2 SQIVND (reference sequence). This CDR3 reads CASSIARAGNNEQFF. The CDR3 DNA reads as TGTGCCAGTAGTATAGCTCGGGCAGGGAACAATGAGCAGTTCTTC.

This chain uses TRBV25-1 with TRBJ2-7; 7 bases map to TRBD1. The V gene end was trimmed by 4 bases and the J gene end by 4 bases; junction bases not matched to a gene: 10. The CDR3 runs to 15 residues. CDR1 and CDR2 (germline): MGHDK, SYGVNS. CDR3 bases: TGTGCCAGCAGTGTCGCCCGATCCAGGGGGTACGAGCAGTACTTC. This translates into CASSVARSRGYEQYF.

V usage is TRBV9 and J usage is TRBJ2-2; maybe TRBD2 (5 bases). The V gene lost 7 bases and the J gene lost 1 base, with 11 bases spanning the gap. This CDR3 is built from 14 residues. The V gene's germline CDR1 is SGDLS and CDR2 YYNGEE. CDR3 DNA sequence: TGTGCCAGCCGGCGGGCGTTGAACACCGGGGAGCTGTTTTTT. It yields the protein CASRRALNTGELFF.

The chain carries TRBV7-9 and TRBJ2-6, with 7 bases that match TRBD1. Looked up from germline, CDR1 is SEHNR and CDR2 is FQNEAQ (reference sequence). V trimming: 5 bases; J trimming: 12 bases; junction bases outside the gene matches: 19. CDR3 length: 17 residues. The CDR3 DNA sequence: TGTGCCAGCAGCGAAACAGGGGCCTACAATGAGCAGTTCGTCCTGACTTTC. Amino acid sequence: CASSETGAYNEQFVLTF.

This clonotype was seen only a few times. The chain couples TRBV9 to TRBJ2-1, with TRBD2 matching over 7 bases. Trimming took 3 bases from V and 8 from J; bases not matched to a gene: 20. The CDR3 loop spans 18 amino acids. The germline V gene encodes CDR1 SGDLS and CDR2 YYNGEE. This CDR3 is CASSGAGAKGNGQDEQFF. The CDR3 nucleotides are TGTGCCAGCAGCGGTGCGGGAGCTAAGGGAAACGGTCAGGATGAGCAGTTCTTC.

The V call is TRBV6-1, the J call TRBJ2-7; no definite D call. This CDR3 has 17 residues. Trimming shortened V by 7 bases and J by 7 bases, and 29 bases separated the two germline ends. CDR1 and CDR2 from the germline V gene are MNHNS and SASEGT. The CDR3 loop reads CASKLPEGKGPLPEQYV. Here the CDR3 DNA reads TGTGCCAGCAAGTTACCGGAAGGGAAAGGTCCTCTGCCGGAGCAGTACGTC.

The table lists this clonotype with a few counts. V usage is TRBV29-1 and J usage is TRBJ1-2; D is ambiguous. The ends were cut back, 4 bases at V and 2 bases at J, with 11 bases in the middle. Germline V gene lookup returns CDR1 SQVTM and CDR2 ANQGSEA. The CDR3 contains 13 residues. The CDR3 loop reads CSVGPDGNYGYTF. The CDR3, as DNA: TGCAGCGTTGGTCCCGACGGAAACTATGGCTACACCTTC.

The V call is TRBV11-3, the J call TRBJ1-6, with D unclear. Trimming removed 1 base at V and 9 bases at J, with 16 bases between. The CDR3 has 16 amino acids. Germline loops: CDR1 SGHNT, CDR2 YENEEA. The CDR3 nucleotides are TGTGCCAGCAGCTTAGCGGGAGGTCGGAAAGGTTCACCCCTCCACTTT. Amino acid sequence: CASSLAGGRKGSPLHF.

There are many counts of this clonotype. V usage is TRBV7-9 and J usage is TRBJ1-2; D might be TRBD1 (6 bases). Deletions cut 5 bases from V and 3 bases from J, with 13 bases between. Per the germline V gene, CDR1 is SEHNR and CDR2 is FQNEAQ (reference sequence). The length of the CDR3 is 14 residues. CDR3 region: CASSRPGGHYGYTF. In nucleotides, the CDR3 is TGTGCCAGCAGCCGTCCCGGGGGCCACTATGGCTACACCTTC.

The chain has TRBV24-1 and TRBJ2-5; 8 bases fit TRBD2. Trimming at V came to 7 bases and at J to 3 bases, leaving 12 bases not matched to a gene. From germline, CDR1 is KGHDR and CDR2 SFDVKD. The CDR3 runs to 16 residues. The CDR3 DNA reads as TGTGCCACCAGCAGTTGGGGACTAGTAGATAAAGAGACCCAGTACTTC. Encoded protein: CATSSWGLVDKETQYF.

The chain has TRBV4-1 and TRBJ2-7; 7 bases align to TRBD2. The CDR3 totals 15 residues. CDR1 is MGHRA, CDR2 YSYEKL, per germline. V gave up 0 bases and J gave up 2 bases; unmatched junction bases: 4. The CDR3 is CASSQDTSEAYEQYF. For the CDR3, the DNA is TGCGCCAGCAGCCAAGATACTAGCGAGGCCTACGAGCAGTACTTC.

Only one count was recorded for this clonotype. The chain carries TRBV7-9 and TRBJ1-6; no clear D gene. This CDR3 has 16 amino acids. Trimming cost V 3 bases and J 14 bases, with 23 bases left between them. The germline gives CDR1 SEHNR, CDR2 FQNEAQ (reference sequence). CDR3 sequence reads: CASSFQRSEIGRALHF. The DNA of the CDR3 is TGTGCCAGCAGCTTTCAAAGAAGCGAGATCGGAAGAGCCCTCCACTTT.

The chain's CDR3 is CASSFQRRGGSDQFF. The CDR3 DNA is TGTGCCAGCAGCTTTCAAAGAAGGGGAGGGAGCGATCAGTTTTTT. The rearrangement uses TRBV7-9 and TRBJ1-4; maybe TRBD1 (5 bases). The CDR3 totals 15 residues. Per germline, CDR1 SEHNR and CDR2 FQNEAQ (reference sequence). V dropped 3 bases and J dropped 16 bases, with 24 bases sitting between them.

The chain carries TRBV7-8 and TRBJ2-7, with D perhaps TRBD1 or TRBD2 (5 bases each). Germline assignment: CDR1 SGHVS and CDR2 FQNEAQ. CDR3 length equals 16 residues. V was shortened by 3 bases and J by 0 bases, with 15 bases between the two germline ends. This CDR3 reads CASSLVGRGDSYEQYF. In nucleotides, the CDR3 is TGTGCCAGCAGCTTGGTTGGAAGAGGGGACTCCTACGAGCAGTACTTC.

Comments on this clonotype: At one boundary the junction diverges from the germline segment, which might be a read error. The chain has TRBV7-2 and TRBJ2-3, with D possibly being TRBD1 or TRBD2 (5 bases each). The CDR3 length is 15 residues. Germline values: CDR1 SGHTA, CDR2 FQGNSA. Written as DNA, the CDR3 is TGTGCCAGCGGGGACGGACTCACAGACACAGATACGCTGTATTTT. Protein sequence: CASGDGLTDTDTLYF.